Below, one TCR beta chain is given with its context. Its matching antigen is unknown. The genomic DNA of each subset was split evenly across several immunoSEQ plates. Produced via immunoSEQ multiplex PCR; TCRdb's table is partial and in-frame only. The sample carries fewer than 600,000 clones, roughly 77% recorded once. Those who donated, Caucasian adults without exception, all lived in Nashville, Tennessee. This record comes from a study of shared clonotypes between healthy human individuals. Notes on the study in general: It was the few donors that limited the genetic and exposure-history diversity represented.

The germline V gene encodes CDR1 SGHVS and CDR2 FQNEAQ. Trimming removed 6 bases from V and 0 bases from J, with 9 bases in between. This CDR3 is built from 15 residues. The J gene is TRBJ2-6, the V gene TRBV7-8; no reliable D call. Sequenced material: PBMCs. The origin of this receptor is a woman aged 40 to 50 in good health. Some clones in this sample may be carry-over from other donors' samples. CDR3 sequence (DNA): TGTGCCAGCAGGTTGCAGGTCTCTGGGGCCAACGTCCTGACTTTC. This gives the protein CASRLQVSGANVLTF.